This T cell receptor beta chain was documented in a study of blood T cells in healthy people across ages. A sample-barcoded 5' primer and a J-beta primer mix were used in a second PCR of roughly 7 to 11 cycles. TCRdb independently ran MiXCR on the 5' RACE reads; one entry per CDR3 protein. The sample has approximately 780,000 distinct CDR3 sequences; around 25% are singletons. Germline CDR1 is MRHNA and CDR2 is SNTAGT. This CDR3 contains 15 residues. Trimming stripped 3 bases from V and 5 bases from J, with 13 bases between. The same sample was also used in a study of T cells of mothers and their children.

The sequencing input was blood. The clonotype originates from a boy aged 10-17 years in good health. The chain links TRBV6-4 to TRBJ2-2; D is perhaps TRBD2 (7 bases). The CDR3 here is CASSERGAWTGELFF. The CDR3 nucleotides read TGTGCCAGCAGTGAACGGGGGGCATGGACCGGGGAGCTGTTTTTT.